The present T cell receptor (beta chain) was sequenced within a study of T cell responses to AZD1222 COVID-19 vaccine. Study overall: Second-dose groups at about 4 or about 12 weeks were pooled. Overall study findings and caveats: Among those given AZD1222, only six were seropositive at baseline. Donors were largely white British and mainly female; clonal diversity was possibly underestimated. Reports say nearly half of spike-specific TCRs go after unmutated variant regions.

A word on this clone: Its antigen is still unknown.

CDR1 is MDHEN, CDR2 SYDVKM, per germline. The junction had 10 bases not matched to a gene; V was cut back by 5 bases and J by 8 bases. The CDR3 consists of 14 residues. Generated by immunoSEQ multiplex PCR, the TCRdb table keeps only in-frame clones and is missing some. The data show more than 90,000 clones, about 86% seen once. The receptor was derived from an adult in good health. The genes are TRBV28 and TRBJ1-2, with 8 nucleotides matching TRBD1. Sample: peripheral blood, taken on day 0 of AZD1222 vaccination. The CDR3 DNA reads as TGTGCCAGCAGTCCAGGACAGGGTACGGTGGGCTACACCTTC. It encodes CASSPGQGTVGYTF.